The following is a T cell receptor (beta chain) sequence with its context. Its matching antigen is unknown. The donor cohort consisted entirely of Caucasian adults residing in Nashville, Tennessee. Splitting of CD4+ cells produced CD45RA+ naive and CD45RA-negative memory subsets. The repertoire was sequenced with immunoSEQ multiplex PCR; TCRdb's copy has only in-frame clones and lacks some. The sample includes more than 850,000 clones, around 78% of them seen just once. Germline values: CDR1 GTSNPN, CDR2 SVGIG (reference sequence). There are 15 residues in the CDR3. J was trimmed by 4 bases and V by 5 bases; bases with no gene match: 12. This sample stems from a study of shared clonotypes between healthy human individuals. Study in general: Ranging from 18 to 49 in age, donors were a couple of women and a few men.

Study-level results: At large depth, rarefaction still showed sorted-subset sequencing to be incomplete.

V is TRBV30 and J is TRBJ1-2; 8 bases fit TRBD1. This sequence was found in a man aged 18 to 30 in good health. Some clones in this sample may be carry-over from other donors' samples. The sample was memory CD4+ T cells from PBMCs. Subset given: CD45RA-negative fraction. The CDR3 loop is CAWGDRIDGVYGYTF. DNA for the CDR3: TGTGCCTGGGGGGACAGGATTGACGGCGTCTATGGCTACACCTTC.